The clone carrying this T cell receptor beta chain was seen at least ten times. This entry is derived from a study of T cells of healthy individuals. The V gene end was trimmed by 0 bases and the J gene end by 1 base; junction bases not matched to a gene: 9. Germline values: CDR1 SGDLS, CDR2 YYNGEE. This CDR3 has 20 amino acids. MiXCR, applied by TCRdb to the 5' RACE reads, yields one record per CDR3 protein. The profile covers 35,000 to 45,000 distinct CDR3 sequences, with 4.5% appearing a single time and 9.2% taken by the ten largest. The TCR sequence derives from a human donor in good health. The chain recombines TRBV9 with TRBJ2-1; 14 bases are shared with TRBD2. In DNA, the CDR3 is TGTGCCAGCAGCGTAGGCTCTGGGACTAGCGGGGGCCAATCCTACAATGAGCAGTTCTTC. Translation gives CASSVGSGTSGGQSYNEQFF.